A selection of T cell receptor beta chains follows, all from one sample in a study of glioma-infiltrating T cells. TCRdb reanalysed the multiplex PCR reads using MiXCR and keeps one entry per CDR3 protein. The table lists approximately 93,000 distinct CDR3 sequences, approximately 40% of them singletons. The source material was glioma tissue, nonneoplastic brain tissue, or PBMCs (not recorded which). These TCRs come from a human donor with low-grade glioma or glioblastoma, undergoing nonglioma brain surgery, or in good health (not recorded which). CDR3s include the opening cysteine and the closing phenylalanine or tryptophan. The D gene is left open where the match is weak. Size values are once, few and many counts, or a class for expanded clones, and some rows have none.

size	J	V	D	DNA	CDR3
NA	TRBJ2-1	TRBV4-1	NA	TGCGCCAGCAGTGGCGCTGGGAGTGAGCAGCTCTTC	CASSGAGSEQLF
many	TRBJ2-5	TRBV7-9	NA	TGTGCCAGCGGGTTTGGCAACCAAGAGACCCAGTACTTC	CASGFGNQETQYF
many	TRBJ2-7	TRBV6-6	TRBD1	TGTGCCAGCAGTTACTTGACAGGGAGCTACGAGCGGTACTTC	CASSYLTGSYERYF
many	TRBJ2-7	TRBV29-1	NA	TGCAGCGTTGAAGGCCACGGACGGGGCCCCTACGAGCAGTACTTC	CSVEGHGRGPYEQYF
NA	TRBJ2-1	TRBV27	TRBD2	TGTGCCAGCAGGCCCCTAGCGGGAGGGCCAGATGAGCAGTTCTTC	CASRPLAGGPDEQFF
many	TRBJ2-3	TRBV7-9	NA	TGTGCCAGCAGCTTAGGGAGCGGGACAACAGATACGCAGTATTTT	CASSLGSGTTDTQYF
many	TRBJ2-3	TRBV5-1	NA	TGCGCCAGCAGCTTGATGGGAAGGCCCCCAGATACGCAGTATTTT	CASSLMGRPPDTQYF
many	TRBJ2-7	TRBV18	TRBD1	TGTGCCAGCTCACGGAGACAGGGAGCCTACGAGCAGTACTTC	CASSRRQGAYEQYF
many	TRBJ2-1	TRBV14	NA	TGTGCCAGCAGCCAAGACCGGACCGAGAGTTTCCGATACAATGAGCAGTTCTTC	CASSQDRTESFRYNEQFF
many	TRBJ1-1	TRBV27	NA	TGTGCCAGCAGTCCCATTGGGGGGAGCACTGAAGCTTTCTTT	CASSPIGGSTEAFF
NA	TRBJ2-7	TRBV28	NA	TGTGCCAGCCAACTGGACATGGGACTCTACGAGCAGTACTTC	CASQLDMGLYEQYF
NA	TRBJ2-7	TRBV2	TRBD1	TGTGCCAGCAGTGAAAGGGGACAGGGCCACGAGCAGTACTTC	CASSERGQGHEQYF
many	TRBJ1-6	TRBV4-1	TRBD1	TGCGCCAGCAGCCAAGAGGGAACAGGGGCGCATTCACCCCTCCACTTT	CASSQEGTGAHSPLHF
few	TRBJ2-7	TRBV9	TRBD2	TGTGCCAGCAGCCCGAACCGGGGGGACGAGCAGTACTTC	CASSPNRGDEQYF
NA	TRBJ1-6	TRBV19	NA	TGTGCCAGTACCCCCGGTGACGGATTCAATCAGCCCCTCCACTTT	CASTPGDGFNQPLHF
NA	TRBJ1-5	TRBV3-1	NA	TGTGCCAGCAGACAAGATCCAGGTCAGCAGCCCCAGCATTTT	CASRQDPGQQPQHF
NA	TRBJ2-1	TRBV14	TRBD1	TGTGCCAGCAGACAGGGGGGAGGATACAATGAGCAGTTCTTC	CASRQGGGYNEQFF
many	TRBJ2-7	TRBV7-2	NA	TGTGCCAGCAGCCCAAAAAGGGCCTACGAGCAGTACTTC	CASSPKRAYEQYF
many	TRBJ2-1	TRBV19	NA	TGTGCCAGTAGTAGCGGGTCAACCTCCTACAATGAGCAGTTCTTC	CASSSGSTSYNEQFF
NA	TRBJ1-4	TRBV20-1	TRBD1	TGCAGTGCTAGATCGGACAGGGGGCGTATTGGAAAACCGTTTTTT	CSARSDRGRIGKPFF
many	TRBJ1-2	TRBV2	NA	TGTGCCAGCAGTGAAGCGCGGGGGGCCGGCGGCTACACCTTC	CASSEARGAGGYTF
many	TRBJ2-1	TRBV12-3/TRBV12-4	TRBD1	TGTGCCAGCAGCCGGGACAGGGGCACCAATGAGCAGTTCTTC	CASSRDRGTNEQFF
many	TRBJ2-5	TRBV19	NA	TGTGCCAGCGGGAGTACCCAAGAGACCCAGTACTTC	CASGSTQETQYF
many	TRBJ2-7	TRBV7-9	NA	TGTGCCAGCAGCTTAGGCAGGGGCGAGCAGTACTTC	CASSLGRGEQYF
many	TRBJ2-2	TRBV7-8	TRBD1	TGTGCCAGCAGCTTCCGGGACAGGGCCACCGGGGAGCTGTTTTTT	CASSFRDRATGELFF
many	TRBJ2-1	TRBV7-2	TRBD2	TGTGCCAGCAGCTTAGTGGCTAGCGGGAGGGCAAATGAGCAGTTCTTC	CASSLVASGRANEQFF
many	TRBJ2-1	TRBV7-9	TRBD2	TGTGCCAGCAGCTTAGCTGCTAGCGGGGGGCCTCCAGGTGAGCAGTTCTTC	CASSLAASGGPPGEQFF
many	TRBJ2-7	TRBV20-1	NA	TGCAGTGCTACTAGGTACGGGGTGGACTACGAGCAGTACTTC	CSATRYGVDYEQYF
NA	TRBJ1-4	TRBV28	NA	TGTGCCAGCAGTCCCGACAGGAAGAATGAAAAACTGTTTTTT	CASSPDRKNEKLFF
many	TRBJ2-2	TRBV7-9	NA	TGTGCCAGCAGCTTAGCGCGGTCGATGAACACCGGGGAGCTGTTTTTT	CASSLARSMNTGELFF
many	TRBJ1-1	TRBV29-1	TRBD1	TGCAGCGTCGCGCAGGGGGTTGTGAATACTGAAGCTTTCTTT	CSVAQGVVNTEAFF
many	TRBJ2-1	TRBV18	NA	TGTGCCAGCTCACCTTACGGACAGTACAATGAGCAGTTCTTC	CASSPYGQYNEQFF
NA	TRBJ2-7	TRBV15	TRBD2	TGTGCCACCAGCAGAGCGGGGGGGCGCGAGCAGTACTTC	CATSRAGGREQYF
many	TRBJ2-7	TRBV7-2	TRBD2	TGTGCCAGCAGCCAGCTCGGCGGGAGCTCCTACGAGCAGTACTTC	CASSQLGGSSYEQYF
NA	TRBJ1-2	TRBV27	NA	TGTGTTAGCAGTTTCAGAGGGAGTTCCTATGGCTACACCTTC	CVSSFRGSSYGYTF
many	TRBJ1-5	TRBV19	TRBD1	TGTGCCAGTTCCGGGACAGGGGGCTCTTACCAGCCCCAGCATTTT	CASSGTGGSYQPQHF
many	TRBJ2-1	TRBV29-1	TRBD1	TGCAGCGTCATGACAGGGAACGAGCAGTTCTTC	CSVMTGNEQFF
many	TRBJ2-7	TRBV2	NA	TGTGCCAGCACGTACGCAGCCTACGAGCAGTACTTC	CASTYAAYEQYF
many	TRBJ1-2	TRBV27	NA	TGTGCCAGCAAACAGGGTAATAAGTATGGCTACACCTTC	CASKQGNKYGYTF
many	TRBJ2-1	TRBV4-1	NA	TGCGCCAGCAGCCAAGGTAGCGGCTTCAATGAGCAGTTCTTC	CASSQGSGFNEQFF
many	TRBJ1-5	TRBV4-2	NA	TGTGCCAGCAGCCAAGATCCGGGGGGGGCTCAGCCCCAGCATTTT	CASSQDPGGAQPQHF
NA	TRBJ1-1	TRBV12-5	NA	TGTGCTAGTGGTTTCTCGACAGCCGATTACTCGAACACTGAAGCTTTCTTT	CASGFSTADYSNTEAFF